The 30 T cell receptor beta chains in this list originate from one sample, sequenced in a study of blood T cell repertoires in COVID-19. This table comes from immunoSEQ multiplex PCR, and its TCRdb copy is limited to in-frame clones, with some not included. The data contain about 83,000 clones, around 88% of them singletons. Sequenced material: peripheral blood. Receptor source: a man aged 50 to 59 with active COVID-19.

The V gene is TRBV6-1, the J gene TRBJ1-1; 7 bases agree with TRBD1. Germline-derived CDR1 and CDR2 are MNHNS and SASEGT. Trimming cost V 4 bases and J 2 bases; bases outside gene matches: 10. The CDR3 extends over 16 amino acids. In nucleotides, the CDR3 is TGTGCCAGCAGTGTAGGTAGGGACAGTTACAACACTGAAGCTTTCTTT. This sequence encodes CASSVGRDSYNTEAFF.

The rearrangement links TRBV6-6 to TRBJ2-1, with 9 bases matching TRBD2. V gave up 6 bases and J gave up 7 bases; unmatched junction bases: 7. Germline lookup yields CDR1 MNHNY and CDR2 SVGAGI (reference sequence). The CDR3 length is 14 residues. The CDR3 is CASRTGLAGNEQFF. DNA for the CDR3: TGTGCCAGCAGAACGGGACTAGCCGGGAATGAGCAGTTCTTC.

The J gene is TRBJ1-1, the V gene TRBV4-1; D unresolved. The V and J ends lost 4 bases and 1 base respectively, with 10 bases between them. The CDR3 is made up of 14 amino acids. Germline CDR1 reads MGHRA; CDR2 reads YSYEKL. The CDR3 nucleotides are TGCGCCAGCAGCCCGGCGACACAGAACACTGAAGCTTTCTTT. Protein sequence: CASSPATQNTEAFF.

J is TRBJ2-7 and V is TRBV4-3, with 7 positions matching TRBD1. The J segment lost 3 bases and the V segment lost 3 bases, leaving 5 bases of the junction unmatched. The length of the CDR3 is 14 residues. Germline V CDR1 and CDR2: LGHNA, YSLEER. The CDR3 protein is CASSQTGTDYEQYF. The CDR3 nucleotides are TGCGCCAGCAGCCAGACCGGGACAGACTACGAGCAGTACTTC.

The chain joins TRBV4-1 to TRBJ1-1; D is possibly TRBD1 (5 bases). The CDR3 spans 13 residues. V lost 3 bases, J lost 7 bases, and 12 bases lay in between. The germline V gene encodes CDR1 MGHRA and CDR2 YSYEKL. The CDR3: CASSQGLTVEAFF. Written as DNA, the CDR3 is TGCGCCAGCAGCCAGGGGCTCACAGTTGAAGCTTTCTTT.

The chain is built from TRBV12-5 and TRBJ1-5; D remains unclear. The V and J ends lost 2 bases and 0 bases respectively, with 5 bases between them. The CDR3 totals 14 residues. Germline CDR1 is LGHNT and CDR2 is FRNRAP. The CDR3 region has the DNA TGTGCTAGTGGTTTGACGGGTAGCAATCAGCCCCAGCATTTT. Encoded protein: CASGLTGSNQPQHF.

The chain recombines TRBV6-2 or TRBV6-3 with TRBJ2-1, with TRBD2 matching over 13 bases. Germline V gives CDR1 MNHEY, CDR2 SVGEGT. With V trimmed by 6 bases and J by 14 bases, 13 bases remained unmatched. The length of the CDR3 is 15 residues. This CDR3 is CASSHRGTSGTVEFF. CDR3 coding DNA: TGTGCCAGCAGCCACCGGGGGACTAGCGGGACGGTGGAGTTCTTC.

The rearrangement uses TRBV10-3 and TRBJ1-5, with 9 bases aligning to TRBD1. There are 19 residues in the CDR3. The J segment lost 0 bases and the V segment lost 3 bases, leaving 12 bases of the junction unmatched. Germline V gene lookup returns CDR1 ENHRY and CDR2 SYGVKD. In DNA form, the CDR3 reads TGTGCCATCAGTGACCCGGGACAGGGAGGTAGCTATAGCAATCAGCCCCAGCATTTT. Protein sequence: CAISDPGQGGSYSNQPQHF.

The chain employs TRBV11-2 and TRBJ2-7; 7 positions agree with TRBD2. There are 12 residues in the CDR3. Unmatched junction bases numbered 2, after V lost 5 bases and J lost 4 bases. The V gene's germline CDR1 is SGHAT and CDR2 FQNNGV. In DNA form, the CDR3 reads TGTGCCAGCAGCCCCGGGGGGTACGAGCAGTACTTC. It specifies CASSPGGYEQYF.

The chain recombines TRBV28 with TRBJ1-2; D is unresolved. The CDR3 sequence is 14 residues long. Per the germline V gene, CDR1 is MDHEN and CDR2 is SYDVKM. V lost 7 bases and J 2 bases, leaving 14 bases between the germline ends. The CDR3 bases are TGTGCCAGCACCATTCCCAGAGGGAACTATGGCTACACCTTC. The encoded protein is CASTIPRGNYGYTF.

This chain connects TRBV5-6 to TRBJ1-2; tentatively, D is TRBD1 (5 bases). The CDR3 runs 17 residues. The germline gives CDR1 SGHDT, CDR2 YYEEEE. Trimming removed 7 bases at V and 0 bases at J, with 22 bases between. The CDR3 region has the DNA TGTGCCAGCGCCTCCATCCGGGGGGATTTAGCTAACTATGGCTACACCTTC. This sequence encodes CASASIRGDLANYGYTF. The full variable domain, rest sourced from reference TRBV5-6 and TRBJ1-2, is DAGVTQSPTHLIKTRGQQVTLRCSPKSGHDTVSWYQQALGQGPQFIFQYYEEEERQRGNFPDRFSGHQFPNYSSELNVNALLLGDSALYLCASASIRGDLANYGYTFGSGTRLTVV.

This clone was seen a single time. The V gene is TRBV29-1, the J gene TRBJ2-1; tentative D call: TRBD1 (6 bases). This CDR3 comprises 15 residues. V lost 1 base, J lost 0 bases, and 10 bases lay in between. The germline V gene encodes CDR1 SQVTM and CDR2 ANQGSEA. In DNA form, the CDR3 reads TGCAGCGTTGAAGGGGCGGACAGCTCCTACAATGAGCAGTTCTTC. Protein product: CSVEGADSSYNEQFF.

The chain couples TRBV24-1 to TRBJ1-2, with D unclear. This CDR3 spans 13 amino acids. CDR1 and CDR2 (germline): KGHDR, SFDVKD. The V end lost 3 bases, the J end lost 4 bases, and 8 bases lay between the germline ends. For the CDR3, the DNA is TGTGCCACCAGTGATAACAGTCTCTATGGCTACACCTTC. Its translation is CATSDNSLYGYTF.

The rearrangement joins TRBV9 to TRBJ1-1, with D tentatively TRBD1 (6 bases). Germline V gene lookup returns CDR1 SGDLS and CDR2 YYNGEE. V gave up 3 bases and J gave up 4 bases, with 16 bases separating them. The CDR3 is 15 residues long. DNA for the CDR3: TGTGCCAGCAGCGAGGGACACTCCCTTGGCACTGAAGCTTTCTTT. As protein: CASSEGHSLGTEAFF.

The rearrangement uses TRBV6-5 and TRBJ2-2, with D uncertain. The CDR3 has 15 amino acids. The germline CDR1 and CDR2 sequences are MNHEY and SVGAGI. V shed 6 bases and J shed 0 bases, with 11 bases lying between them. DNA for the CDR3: TGTGCCAGCAGGAGGATGGCCACGAACACCGGGGAGCTGTTTTTT. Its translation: CASRRMATNTGELFF.

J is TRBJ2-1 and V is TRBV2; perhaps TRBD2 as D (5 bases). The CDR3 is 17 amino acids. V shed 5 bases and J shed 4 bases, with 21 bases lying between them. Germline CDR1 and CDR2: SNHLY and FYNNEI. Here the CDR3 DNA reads TGTGCCAGCAGTCCCTATGGGCCCGGTAGCGCATACAATGAGCAGTTCTTC. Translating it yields CASSPYGPGSAYNEQFF.

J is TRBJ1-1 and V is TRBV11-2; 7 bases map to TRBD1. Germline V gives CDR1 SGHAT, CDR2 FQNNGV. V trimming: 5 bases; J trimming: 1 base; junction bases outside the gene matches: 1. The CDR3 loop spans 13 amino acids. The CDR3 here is CASSHRGNTEAFF. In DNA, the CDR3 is TGTGCCAGCAGCCACAGGGGGAACACTGAAGCTTTCTTT.

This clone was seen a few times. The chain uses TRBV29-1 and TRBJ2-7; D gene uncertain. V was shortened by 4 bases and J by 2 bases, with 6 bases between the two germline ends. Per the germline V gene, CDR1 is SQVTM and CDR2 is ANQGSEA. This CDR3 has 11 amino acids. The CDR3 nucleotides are TGCAGCGTTGGAGACACCTACGAGCAGTACTTC. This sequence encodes CSVGDTYEQYF.

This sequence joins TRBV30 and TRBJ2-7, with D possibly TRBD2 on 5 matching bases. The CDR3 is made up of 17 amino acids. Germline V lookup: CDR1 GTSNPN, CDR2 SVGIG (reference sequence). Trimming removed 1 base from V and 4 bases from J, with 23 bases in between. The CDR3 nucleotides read TGTGCCTGGAGTGACCCTCTAGTGTCCAGACGGAGGTACGAGCAGTACTTC. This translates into CAWSDPLVSRRRYEQYF.

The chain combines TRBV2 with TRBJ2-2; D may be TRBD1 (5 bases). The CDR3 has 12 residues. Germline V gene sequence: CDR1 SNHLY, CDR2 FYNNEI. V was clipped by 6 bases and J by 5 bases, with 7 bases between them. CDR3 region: CASRHRTGELFF. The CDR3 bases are TGTGCCAGCAGACACAGGACCGGGGAGCTGTTTTTT.

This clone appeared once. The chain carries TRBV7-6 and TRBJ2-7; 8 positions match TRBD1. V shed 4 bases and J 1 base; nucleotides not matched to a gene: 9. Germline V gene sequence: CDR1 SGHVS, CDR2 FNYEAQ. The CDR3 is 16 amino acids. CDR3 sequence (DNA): TGTGCCAGCAGCTCCAGACAGGGGTTGGGTTCCTACGAGCAGTACTTC. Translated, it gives CASSSRQGLGSYEQYF.

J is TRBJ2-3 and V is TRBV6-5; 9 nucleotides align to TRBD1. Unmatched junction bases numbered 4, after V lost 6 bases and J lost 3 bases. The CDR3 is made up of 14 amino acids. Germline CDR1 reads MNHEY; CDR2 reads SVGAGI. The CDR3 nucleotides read TGTGCCAGCAGGAAACAGGGGGCAACAGATACGCAGTATTTT. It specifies CASRKQGATDTQYF.

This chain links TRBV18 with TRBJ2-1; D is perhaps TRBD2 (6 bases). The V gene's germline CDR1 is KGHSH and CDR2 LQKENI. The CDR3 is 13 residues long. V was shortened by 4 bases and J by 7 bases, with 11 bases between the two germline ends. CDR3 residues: CASSLGRGNEQFF. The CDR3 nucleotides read TGTGCCAGCTCACTTGGACGGGGGAATGAGCAGTTCTTC. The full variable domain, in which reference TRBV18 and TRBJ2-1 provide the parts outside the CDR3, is NAGVMQNPRHLVRRRGQEARLRCSPMKGHSHVYWYRQLPEEGLKFMVYLQKENIIDESGMPKERFSAEFPKEGPSILRIQQVVRGDSAAYFCASSLGRGNEQFFGPGTRLTVL.

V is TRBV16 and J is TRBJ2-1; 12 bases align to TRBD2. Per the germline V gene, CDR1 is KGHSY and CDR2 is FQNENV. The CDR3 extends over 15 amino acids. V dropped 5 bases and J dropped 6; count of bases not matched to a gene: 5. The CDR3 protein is CASSDLAGGPNEQFF. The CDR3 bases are TGTGCCAGCAGCGACCTAGCGGGAGGGCCCAATGAGCAGTTCTTC.

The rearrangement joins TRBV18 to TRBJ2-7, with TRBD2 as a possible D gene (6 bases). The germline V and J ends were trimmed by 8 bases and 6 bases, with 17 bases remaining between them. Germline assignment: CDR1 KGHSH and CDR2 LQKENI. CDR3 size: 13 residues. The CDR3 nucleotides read TGTGCCAGCCTACCCGAGACTAGTTCCGAGCAGTACTTC. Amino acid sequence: CASLPETSSEQYF.

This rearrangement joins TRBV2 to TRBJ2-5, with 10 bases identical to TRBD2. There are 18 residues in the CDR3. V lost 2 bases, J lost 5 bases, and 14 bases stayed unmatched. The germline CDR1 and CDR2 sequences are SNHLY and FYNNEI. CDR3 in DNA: TGTGCCAGCAGTGAAAGTGGGACTAGCGCAACACTGATTGAGACCCAGTACTTC. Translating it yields CASSESGTSATLIETQYF.

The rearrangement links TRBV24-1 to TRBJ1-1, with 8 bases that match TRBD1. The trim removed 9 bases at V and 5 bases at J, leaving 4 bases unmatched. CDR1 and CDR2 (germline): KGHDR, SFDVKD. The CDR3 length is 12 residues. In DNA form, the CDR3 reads TGTGCCACCCAGGGGGCGAGTACTGAAGCTTTCTTT. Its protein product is CATQGASTEAFF.

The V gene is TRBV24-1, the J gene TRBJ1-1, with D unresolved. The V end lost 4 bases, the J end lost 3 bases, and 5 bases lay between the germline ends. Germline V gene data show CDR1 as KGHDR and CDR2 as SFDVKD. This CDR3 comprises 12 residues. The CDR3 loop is CATSDGYTEAFF. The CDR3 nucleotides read TGTGCCACCAGTGACGGTTACACTGAAGCTTTCTTT.

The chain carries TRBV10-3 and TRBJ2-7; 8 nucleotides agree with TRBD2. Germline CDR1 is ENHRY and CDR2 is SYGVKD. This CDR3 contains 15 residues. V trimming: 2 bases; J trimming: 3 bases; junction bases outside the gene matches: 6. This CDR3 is CAISEMTSAGYEQYF. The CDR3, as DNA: TGTGCCATCAGTGAGATGACTAGCGCGGGCTACGAGCAGTACTTC.

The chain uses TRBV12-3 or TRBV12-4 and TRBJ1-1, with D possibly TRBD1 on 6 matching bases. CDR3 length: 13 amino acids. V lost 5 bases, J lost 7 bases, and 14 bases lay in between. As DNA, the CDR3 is TGTGCCAGCAGTCCCCGGACAGATGGTGAAGCTTTCTTT. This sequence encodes CASSPRTDGEAFF.